Each of the 27 T cell receptor beta chains below was sequenced from the same sample in a study of T cell repertoires in cytomegalovirus infection. These receptors have no identified antigens. TCRdb called the reads again in MiXCR, with one record for every CDR3 protein. The sample records approximately 770,000 distinct CDR3 sequences, roughly 28% being singletons. The sequencing used cultured CD8+ T cells from PBMCs, collected from culture after CMV antigen stimulation. All receptors derive from a human donor in good health (CMV status not recorded). Some clones in this sample may be carry-over from other donors' samples.

The chain has TRBV7-9 and TRBJ1-5; 7 positions agree with TRBD1. CDR3 length: 18 residues. With 0 bases clipped from V and 4 bases from J, the junction kept 12 bases outside the gene matches. Germline CDR1 reads SEHNR; CDR2 reads FQNEAQ (reference sequence). The CDR3 spells CASSLAEGKRGPNQPQHF. CDR3 sequence (DNA): TGTGCCAGCAGCTTAGCGGAAGGAAAGAGGGGGCCGAATCAGCCCCAGCATTTT.

The V call is TRBV19, the J call TRBJ1-1, with D tentatively TRBD1 (5 bases). Deletions cut 1 base from V and 4 bases from J, with 13 bases between. The length of the CDR3 is 15 residues. Germline V CDR1 and CDR2: LNHDA, SQIVND (reference sequence). The CDR3 bases are TGTGCCAGTAGTATAGGAGGGCACGGGACCACTGAAGCTTTCTTT. Translation: CASSIGGHGTTEAFF.

The chain links TRBV27 to TRBJ2-1; a possible D gene is TRBD2 (5 bases). This CDR3 is 12 amino acids long. Trimming left V 6 bases short and J 7 bases short, with 10 bases between. Germline lookup yields CDR1 MNHEY and CDR2 SMNVEV (reference sequence). The DNA of the CDR3 is TGTGCCAGCAGCGGGGAGTGGAATGAGCAGTTCTTC. The encoded protein is CASSGEWNEQFF.

This clonotype was picked up a small number of times. The chain recombines TRBV6-4 with TRBJ1-1; TRBD1 is a possible D gene (5 bases). This CDR3 contains 13 residues. Germline lookup yields CDR1 MRHNA and CDR2 SNTAGT. V was shortened by 6 bases and J by 1 base, with 9 bases between the two germline ends. In DNA, the CDR3 is TGTGCCAGCAGACCGGGACCGAACACTGAAGCTTTCTTT. Translated, it gives CASRPGPNTEAFF.

The chain joins TRBV4-1 to TRBJ2-1; no definite D call. CDR3 length equals 15 residues. V was shortened by 3 bases and J by 2 bases, with 11 bases between the two germline ends. CDR1 is MGHRA and CDR2 is YSYEKL in the germline V gene. This CDR3 is CASSHGLPTYNEQFF. The CDR3 bases are TGCGCCAGCAGCCACGGGCTCCCGACCTACAATGAGCAGTTCTTC.

This clonotype has a count of ten or more. The J gene is TRBJ1-5, the V gene TRBV6-1; 7 bases map to TRBD1. Looked up from germline, CDR1 is MNHNS and CDR2 is SASEGT. The CDR3 extends over 16 amino acids. Losses at the gene ends were 0 bases for V and 6 bases for J; bases not matched to a gene: 8. The CDR3 DNA reads TGTGCCAGCAGTGAAGCGGGGGGGGACAGAGGTCAGCCCCAGCATTTT. Residues: CASSEAGGDRGQPQHF.

The chain has TRBV18 and TRBJ1-2; the D gene is possibly TRBD1 (5 bases). The CDR3 runs to 17 residues. Germline V gene data show CDR1 as KGHSH and CDR2 as LQKENI. V was cut by 5 bases and J by 4 bases, with 23 bases left in between. The CDR3 bases are TGTGCCAGCTCAACCACCTTGGACAAGGCCGAGAGCTATGGCTACACCTTC. Protein product: CASSTTLDKAESYGYTF.

This clonotype was counted between two and nine times. Written as DNA, the CDR3 is TGTGCCAGCAGCTACGGGACTCGGACCGCCACCGGGGAGCTGTTTTTT. This encodes CASSYGTRTATGELFF. This rearrangement joins TRBV7-9 to TRBJ2-2; D is possibly TRBD2 (6 bases). The ends were cut back, 4 bases at V and 4 bases at J, with 16 bases in the middle. Germline values: CDR1 SEHNR, CDR2 FQNEAQ (reference sequence). The CDR3 is 16 amino acids.

The chain has TRBV6-2 or TRBV6-3 and TRBJ2-5; TRBD2 matches 8 bases. V lost 8 bases, J lost 2 bases, and 7 bases stayed unmatched. The germline V gene has CDR1 MNHEY and CDR2 SVGEGT. The CDR3 is 14 residues long. The CDR3 region has the DNA TGTGCCAGCTGCCCGACTAGCGTACAAGAGACCCAGTACTTC. This sequence encodes CASCPTSVQETQYF.

CDR3: CASSPDRVTEAFF. As DNA, the CDR3 is TGTGCCAGCAGTCCCGACAGGGTCACTGAAGCTTTCTTT. This chain connects TRBV6-5 to TRBJ1-1; TRBD1 matches 7 bases. Losses at the gene ends were 5 bases for V and 4 bases for J; bases not matched to a gene: 4. The CDR3 contains 13 residues. Per the germline V gene, CDR1 is MNHEY and CDR2 is SVGAGI.

This clonotype was detected a few times. The chain is built from TRBV29-1 and TRBJ1-5, with D perhaps TRBD1 (5 bases). Germline values: CDR1 SQVTM, CDR2 ANQGSEA. The CDR3 totals 13 residues. The V gene lost 6 bases and the J gene lost 2 bases, with 11 bases spanning the gap. This CDR3 is CSVSGGGNQPQHF. CDR3 bases: TGCAGCGTCTCCGGGGGAGGCAATCAGCCCCAGCATTTT.

The V call is TRBV7-9, the J call TRBJ2-1; the match to TRBD1 covers 12 bases. The CDR3 is made up of 15 amino acids. The V gene end was trimmed by 5 bases and the J gene end by 8 bases; junction bases not matched to a gene: 7. Germline values: CDR1 SEHNR, CDR2 FQNEAQ (reference sequence). DNA for the CDR3: TGTGCCAGCAGCCCTCCGGGACAGGGGGCTTATGAGCAGTTCTTC. Translation: CASSPPGQGAYEQFF. The full variable domain, completed using reference TRBV7-9 and TRBJ2-1, is DTGVSQNPRHKITKRGQNVTFRCDPISEHNRLYWYRQTLGQGPEFLTYFQNEAQLEKSRLLSDRFSAERPKGSFSTLEIQRTEQGDSAMYLCASSPPGQGAYEQFFGPGTRLTVL.

The CDR3 is CATISPSTDTQYF. The CDR3 bases are TGTGCCACTATCAGCCCAAGCACAGATACGCAGTATTTT. The V call is TRBV15, the J call TRBJ2-3; D is uncertain. The CDR3 totals 13 residues. Germline V CDR1 and CDR2: LNHNV, YYDKDF (reference sequence). Trimming left V 9 bases short and J 0 bases short, with 10 bases between.

This sequence joins TRBV12-3 or TRBV12-4 and TRBJ1-1; possible D gene TRBD1, 5 bases. Between the trimmed V and J ends, which lost 7 bases and 5 bases, there was a span of 14 bases. The CDR3 spans 13 residues. The CDR3 DNA follows: TGTGCCAGCATCCTTCAGGGTGGGACTGAAGCTTTCTTT. Amino acid sequence: CASILQGGTEAFF.

In its sample, this clonotype was seen a few times. The chain joins TRBV9 to TRBJ1-6, with D hard to call. Trimming took 2 bases from V and 5 from J, leaving 2 bases between them. This CDR3 spans 12 amino acids. Germline V CDR1 and CDR2: SGDLS, YYNGEE. CDR3 residues: CASSVDNSPLHF. Written as DNA, the CDR3 is TGTGCCAGCAGCGTGGATAATTCACCCCTCCACTTT.

The chain links TRBV27 to TRBJ1-1; D is undetermined. Germline lookup yields CDR1 MNHEY and CDR2 SMNVEV (reference sequence). The CDR3 totals 16 residues. V lost 2 bases to trimming and J lost 1 base, with 14 bases between them. CDR3 loop: CASSLRTRTTNTEAFF. In DNA, the CDR3 is TGTGCCAGCAGTTTAAGGACGAGGACGACGAACACTGAAGCTTTCTTT.

About this clonotype: A much more abundant neighbour one base away suggests this may be a read error. The chain is built from TRBV28 and TRBJ1-3; no clear D. This CDR3 is 14 amino acids long. Trimming removed 3 bases at V and 1 base at J, with 7 bases between. CDR1 MDHEN and CDR2 SYDVKM come from the germline V gene. The CDR3: CASSFVGSGNTIYF. The DNA of the CDR3 is TGTGCCAGCAGTTTTGTGGGGTCTGGAAACACCATATATTTT.

The chain links TRBV19 to TRBJ1-1, with a tentative D call TRBD1 (5 bases). Trimming left V 4 bases short and J 0 bases short, with 9 bases between. Germline lookup yields CDR1 LNHDA and CDR2 SQIVND (reference sequence). CDR3 length: 14 residues. The CDR3, as DNA: TGTGCCAGTAGTACGACAGATATGAACACTGAAGCTTTCTTT. As protein: CASSTTDMNTEAFF.

This clonotype was detected ten times or more. The rearrangement uses TRBV11-2 and TRBJ2-2; perhaps TRBD1 as D (6 bases). Germline values: CDR1 SGHAT, CDR2 FQNNGV. The CDR3 contains 19 residues. With 5 bases removed from V and 0 bases from J, the gap between germline ends came to 22 bases. CDR3 in DNA: TGTGCCAGCAGCCGTCTCACTACTCGCACAGGGTCGAACACCGGGGAGCTGTTTTTT. Its protein product is CASSRLTTRTGSNTGELFF.

J is TRBJ1-1 and V is TRBV12-3 or TRBV12-4; possible D gene TRBD1, 6 bases. The length of the CDR3 is 13 residues. V gave up 3 bases and J gave up 11 bases, with 16 bases separating them. CDR3 protein: CASSLQGPSRAFF. CDR3 coding DNA: TGTGCCAGCAGTTTGCAGGGGCCCTCCCGGGCTTTCTTT.

This clonotype was seen a few times. This chain joins TRBV10-3 and TRBJ1-2, with D possibly being TRBD1 (6 bases). In germline, CDR1 is ENHRY, CDR2 SYGVKD. V lost 6 bases and J 6 bases, leaving 20 bases between the germline ends. This CDR3 has 15 amino acids. The CDR3 spells CAIRVYRESIDGYTF. Written as DNA, the CDR3 is TGTGCCATCAGGGTCTACAGGGAATCAATCGATGGCTACACCTTC.

This chain links TRBV7-4 with TRBJ2-1; unclear D gene. The V gene's germline CDR1 is SGHVT and CDR2 SQSDAQ. V was pared by 1 base and J by 13 bases, with 11 bases between. This CDR3 has 12 amino acids. In DNA form, the CDR3 reads TGTGCCAGCAGCTTAGACTCTCCAGGACAGTTCTTC. Its translation is CASSLDSPGQFF.

This chain uses TRBV20-1 with TRBJ2-6; D might be TRBD2 (5 bases). Trimming left V 0 bases short and J 3 bases short, with 18 bases between. The CDR3 consists of 18 residues. Germline-derived CDR1 and CDR2 are DFQATT and SNEGSKA (reference sequence). CDR3 coding DNA: TGCAGTGCTAGAGACGCAGGTCAGGCGGGCCGTGGGGCCAACGTCCTGACTTTC. Translation gives CSARDAGQAGRGANVLTF.

There are a few counts of this clonotype. The V and J genes are TRBV5-1 and TRBJ2-4; TRBD2 matches 7 bases. CDR1 SGHRS and CDR2 YFSETQ come from the germline V gene. V trimming: 2 bases; J trimming: 8 bases; junction bases outside the gene matches: 7. The CDR3 is 14 residues long. The CDR3 DNA reads TGCGCCAGCAGCTTTGGGGAGGGTACGGACATTCAGTACTTC. It is translated as CASSFGEGTDIQYF.

The CDR3 bases are TGTGCCAGCAGCGCAGCGGGGGCCGGAACCGGGGAGCTGTTTTTT. Protein product: CASSAAGAGTGELFF. The V and J genes are TRBV9 and TRBJ2-2, with 8 bases aligning to TRBD2. The CDR3 runs to 15 residues. Germline V lookup: CDR1 SGDLS, CDR2 YYNGEE. The J segment lost 5 bases and the V segment lost 3 bases, leaving 6 bases of the junction unmatched.

This clonotype has ten or more counts. The rearrangement uses TRBV7-8 and TRBJ1-5, with 10 bases lining up with TRBD1. The J segment lost 7 bases and the V segment lost 1 base, leaving 10 bases of the junction unmatched. CDR3 length: 17 amino acids. Germline V gene sequence: CDR1 SGHVS, CDR2 FQNEAQ. CDR3 sequence: CASSLVGAGTGEQPQHF. Written as DNA, the CDR3 is TGTGCCAGCAGCTTAGTGGGGGCTGGGACAGGGGAACAGCCCCAGCATTTT.

CDR3 protein: CASSLSRGLYTEAFF. The CDR3 region has the DNA TGTGCCAGCAGTTTAAGTCGGGGGCTGTACACTGAAGCTTTCTTT. The chain uses TRBV27 and TRBJ1-1, with TRBD1 as a possible D gene (6 bases). The ends were cut back, 2 bases at V and 3 bases at J, with 13 bases in the middle. The CDR3 has 15 residues. Germline loops: CDR1 MNHEY, CDR2 SMNVEV (reference sequence).